This T cell receptor beta chain derives from a study of T cells in Graves' hyperthyroidism and ophthalmopathy. Study-wide results and caveats: Researchers found most expanded thyroid clonotypes above 0.001 in blood as well. Ophthalmopathy onset followed model prediction by a median about six months.

Amplified regions were TCR beta CDR3 sequences from RNA transcripts. RT-PCR in the first round (using the HTBI primer set) targeted the TCR CDR3. TCRdb redid the calling of the multiplex PCR reads with MiXCR, one entry per CDR3 protein. Seen here are some 620,000 distinct CDR3 sequences, 15% to 20% observed once, and the top ten hold approximately 3.9%. In regard to this clonotype: What it recognizes is unknown. Its ends do not fully match the called genes, so a read error is possible.

CDR1 and CDR2 (germline): MDHEN, SYDVKM. There are 13 residues in the CDR3. This clonotype originated in a woman in her twenties or thirties with Graves' hyperthyroidism. Sequenced input: blood. V is TRBV28 and J is TRBJ2-3, with D tentatively TRBD1 or TRBD2 (5 bases each). The CDR3 DNA sequence: TGTGCCAGCAGTTTACCCTCGGGACCAGACACCATTTTT. Translated: CASSLPSGPDTIF. Complete variable domain (other parts from reference TRBV28 and TRBJ2-3): DVKVTQSSRYLVKRTGEKVFLECVQDMDHENMFWYRQDPGLGLRLIYFSYDVKMKEKGDIPEGYSVSREKKERFSLILESASTNQTSMYLCASSLPSGPDTIFGPGTRLTVL.